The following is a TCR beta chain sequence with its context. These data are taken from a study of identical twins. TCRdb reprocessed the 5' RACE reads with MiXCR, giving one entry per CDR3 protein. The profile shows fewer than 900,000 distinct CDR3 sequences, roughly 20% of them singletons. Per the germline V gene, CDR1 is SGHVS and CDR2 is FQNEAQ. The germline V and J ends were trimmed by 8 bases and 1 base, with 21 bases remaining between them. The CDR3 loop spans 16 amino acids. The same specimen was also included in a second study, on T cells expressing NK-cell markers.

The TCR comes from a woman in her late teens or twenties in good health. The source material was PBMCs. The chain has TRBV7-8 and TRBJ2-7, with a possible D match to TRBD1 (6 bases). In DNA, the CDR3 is TGTGCCAGCTTCGACAGAGGCAGGGGAATTTCCTACGAGCAGTACTTC. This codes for CASFDRGRGISYEQYF.